Below are 29 T cell receptor beta chains sequenced from a single sample in a study of T cell repertoires in cytomegalovirus infection. TCRdb reprocessed the reads with MiXCR, giving one entry per CDR3 protein. The table includes about 140,000 distinct CDR3 sequences, about 6.5% detected once. The specimen was PBMCs. These receptors all stem from a human donor in good health (CMV status not recorded). Some clones in this sample may be carry-over from other donors' samples.

This clonotype was found many times. This rearrangement joins TRBV7-2 to TRBJ1-1; 7 positions agree with TRBD1. This CDR3 spans 13 amino acids. Trimming removed 4 bases from V and 4 bases from J; junction bases left unmatched: 3. From germline, CDR1 is SGHTA and CDR2 FQGNSA. The CDR3 DNA reads as TGTGCCAGCAGCTCGAGGGGGCTCACTGAAGCTTTCTTT. Its translation is CASSSRGLTEAFF. Full variable domain (missing parts from reference TRBV7-2 and TRBJ1-1): GAGVSQSPSNKVTEKGKDVELRCDPISGHTALYWYRQSLGQGLEFLIYFQGNSAPDKSGLPSDRFSAERTGGSVSTLTIQRTQQEDSAVYLCASSSRGLTEAFFGQGTRLTVV.

This clonotype was seen repeatedly, ten times or more. The V and J genes are TRBV4-1 and TRBJ2-3; the D gene is possibly TRBD2 (5 bases). The V gene's germline CDR1 is MGHRA and CDR2 YSYEKL. The CDR3 covers 15 residues. V was trimmed by 4 bases and J by 2 bases, leaving 13 bases between them. In DNA form, the CDR3 reads TGCGCCAGCAGCCCAGGACTTCGCCACACAGATACGCAGTATTTT. Its translation: CASSPGLRHTDTQYF.

This clonotype was counted many times. The chain has TRBV18 and TRBJ2-6, with D possibly TRBD2 on 5 matching bases. Trimming removed 4 bases at V and 0 bases at J, with 10 bases between. Germline loops: CDR1 KGHSH, CDR2 LQKENI. This CDR3 comprises 16 residues. In nucleotides, the CDR3 is TGTGCCAGCTCACTTTCTCGGGACTCTGGGGCCAACGTCCTGACTTTC. This sequence encodes CASSLSRDSGANVLTF.

V gene TRBV28 combines with J gene TRBJ2-7; perhaps TRBD2 as D (5 bases). CDR1 and CDR2 (germline): MDHEN, SYDVKM. Trimming shortened V by 3 bases and J by 6 bases, and 9 bases separated the two germline ends. This CDR3 is 12 amino acids long. Here the CDR3 DNA reads TGTGCCAGCAGTTTGGCGAGGGCCGAGCAGTACTTC. This codes for CASSLARAEQYF.

The chain links TRBV25-1 to TRBJ1-2; no definite D call. The CDR3 has 14 amino acids. Germline CDR1 and CDR2: MGHDK and SYGVNS. V shed 1 base and J shed 6 bases, with 12 bases lying between them. The CDR3 is CASSELKEEDGYTF. CDR3 sequence (DNA): TGTGCCAGCAGTGAATTAAAAGAAGAGGATGGCTACACCTTC.

This clonotype came up many times. The chain carries TRBV7-3 and TRBJ2-1; TRBD2 matches 10 bases. Looked up from germline, CDR1 is SGHTA and CDR2 is FQGTGA. The V and J ends lost 5 bases and 8 bases, in that order; junction bases with no gene match: 9. This CDR3 spans 15 amino acids. The CDR3 DNA is TGTGCCAGCAGCAGCGGGGGGGGGAATAGATATGAGCAGTTCTTC. Translated, it gives CASSSGGGNRYEQFF.

This clonotype has at least ten counts. CDR3 loop: CASSQEIRQGVGNTIYF. CDR3 coding DNA: TGCGCCAGCAGCCAAGAAATACGGCAGGGAGTTGGAAACACCATATATTTT. The chain carries TRBV4-3 and TRBJ1-3, with a possible D match to TRBD1 (5 bases). CDR3 length: 17 amino acids. Germline assignment: CDR1 LGHNA and CDR2 YSLEER. The ends were cut back, 0 bases at V and 3 bases at J, with 15 bases in the middle.

This clonotype was picked up many times. In DNA, the CDR3 is TGTGCCAGCAGTTTATTGGGCAGGGGAGGTACCGGGGAGCTGTTTTTT. Translated: CASSLLGRGGTGELFF. The chain recombines TRBV28 with TRBJ2-2, with D tentatively TRBD1 or TRBD2 (6 bases each). V was trimmed by 1 base and J by 5 bases, leaving 14 bases between them. This CDR3 has 16 residues. CDR1 and CDR2 from the germline V gene are MDHEN and SYDVKM.

This clonotype was picked up a small number of times. The V call is TRBV28, the J call TRBJ1-2; D is uncertain. The CDR3 is 13 amino acids. Between the trimmed V and J ends, which lost 2 bases and 4 bases, there was a span of 8 bases. Germline-derived CDR1 and CDR2 are MDHEN and SYDVKM. CDR3 nucleotides: TGTGCCAGCAGTTTACAGGTCGGCTATGGCTACACCTTC. Its protein is CASSLQVGYGYTF.

The sample holds a few counts of this clonotype. This rearrangement joins TRBV3-1 to TRBJ2-1; a possible D gene is TRBD2 (5 bases). Looked up from germline, CDR1 is LGHDT and CDR2 is YNNKEL (reference sequence). The CDR3 is 16 amino acids. The V gene lost 3 bases and the J gene lost 5 bases, with 17 bases spanning the gap. CDR3 sequence reads: CASSQRTPALNNEQFF. The CDR3 DNA follows: TGTGCCAGCAGCCAGCGGACTCCCGCGCTTAACAATGAGCAGTTCTTC.

This clonotype was counted a few times. The rearrangement uses TRBV5-5 and TRBJ2-7; 10 positions agree with TRBD1. The germline CDR1 and CDR2 sequences are SGHKS and YYEKEE (reference sequence). The CDR3 consists of 16 residues. V was clipped by 0 bases and J by 0 bases; unmatched bases: 3. The CDR3 coding sequence is TGTGCCAGCAGCTTGGAGGGGACAGGGGCCTCCTACGAGCAGTACTTC. This translates into CASSLEGTGASYEQYF.

The J gene is TRBJ2-5, the V gene TRBV2; possibly TRBD1 for D (6 bases). The V gene lost 6 bases and the J gene lost 5 bases, with 16 bases spanning the gap. Germline CDR1 reads SNHLY; CDR2 reads FYNNEI. The CDR3 consists of 14 residues. The CDR3 loop reads CASRDGQTRETQYF. The CDR3 DNA is TGTGCCAGCAGGGACGGACAGACGAGGGAGACCCAGTACTTC.

Remarks on this clonotype: A much larger clone differs by one base, so this may be a read error. V and J are TRBV7-8 and TRBJ2-3, with D unresolved. This CDR3 spans 15 amino acids. Between the trimmed V and J ends, which lost 6 bases and 0 bases, there was a span of 13 bases. Germline V gene lookup returns CDR1 SGHVS and CDR2 FQNEAQ. This CDR3 is CASSTCGSSTDTQYF. The CDR3 DNA reads TGTGCCAGCAGTACTTGCGGTTCTAGCACAGATACGCAGTATTTT.

The rearrangement uses TRBV20-1 and TRBJ1-4, with TRBD1 identical over 8 bases. Trimming removed 3 bases from V and 5 bases from J; junction bases left unmatched: 5. The CDR3 is 14 amino acids. Looked up from germline, CDR1 is DFQATT and CDR2 is SNEGSKA (reference sequence). CDR3 in DNA: TGCAGTGCTAGTGAACGGACAGGGAATGAAAAACTGTTTTTT. It yields the protein CSASERTGNEKLFF.

The chain links TRBV29-1 to TRBJ1-2; possible D gene TRBD1, 5 bases. The CDR3 contains 13 residues. The V and J ends lost 7 bases and 4 bases respectively, with 16 bases between them. Germline V gives CDR1 SQVTM, CDR2 ANQGSEA. CDR3 DNA: TGCAGCGCCGGACCCCCCGGGGGCTATGGCTACACCTTC. As protein: CSAGPPGGYGYTF.

This clonotype showed up many times. The rearrangement uses TRBV7-9 and TRBJ2-4, with a weak D call TRBD1 (6 bases). The length of the CDR3 is 17 residues. V shed 1 base and J shed 6 bases, with 19 bases lying between them. CDR1 and CDR2 from the germline V gene are SEHNR and FQNEAQ (reference sequence). The DNA for the CDR3 is TGTGCCAGCAGCTTAGGTGTCGTTGGGGGCGGTAGAAACATTCAGTACTTC. It yields the protein CASSLGVVGGGRNIQYF.

This clonotype was counted at least ten times. The chain joins TRBV7-2 to TRBJ1-1; 9 bases are a match to TRBD1. Germline values: CDR1 SGHTA, CDR2 FQGNSA. The CDR3 has 15 residues. Trimming removed 5 bases from V and 3 bases from J; junction bases left unmatched: 7. CDR3 region: CASSPDRGRDTEAFF. The CDR3 bases are TGTGCCAGCAGCCCGGACAGGGGCCGGGACACTGAAGCTTTCTTT.

In this sample, this clonotype turned up many times. V usage is TRBV7-3 and J usage is TRBJ1-2, with D perhaps matching TRBD1 (5 bases). Trimming pared 4 bases from V and 6 bases from J, leaving 12 bases between. Germline lookup yields CDR1 SGHTA and CDR2 FQGTGA. The length of the CDR3 is 13 residues. CDR3 bases: TGTGCCAGCAGCTCCGGGACTGATCATGGCTACACCTTC. Its translation is CASSSGTDHGYTF.

In its sample, this clonotype was seen many times. The chain links TRBV4-3 to TRBJ2-1; D is possibly TRBD2 (6 bases). The V gene's germline CDR1 is LGHNA and CDR2 YSLEER. The CDR3 runs 13 residues. Trimming removed 1 base at V and 6 bases at J, with 7 bases between. The CDR3 is CASSQVLANEQFF. CDR3 coding DNA: TGCGCCAGCAGCCAAGTACTAGCCAATGAGCAGTTCTTC.

This clonotype was counted many times. This chain links TRBV27 with TRBJ2-1, with 7 bases that match TRBD2. V dropped 7 bases and J dropped 3; count of bases not matched to a gene: 9. The CDR3 consists of 15 residues. CDR1 MNHEY and CDR2 SMNVEV come from the germline V gene (reference sequence). CDR3 sequence: CASNPVGGGYNEQFF. In DNA, the CDR3 is TGTGCCAGCAACCCGGTGGGGGGGGGCTACAATGAGCAGTTCTTC.

This clonotype was observed at least ten times. J is TRBJ2-7 and V is TRBV29-1; TRBD1 agrees at 7 bases. The V gene end was trimmed by 6 bases and the J gene end by 1 base; junction bases not matched to a gene: 6. The CDR3 length is 13 residues. CDR1 and CDR2 from the germline V gene are SQVTM and ANQGSEA. The DNA for the CDR3 is TGCAGCGTCCGGGACAGATATTCCTACGAGCAGTACTTC. This codes for CSVRDRYSYEQYF.

V is TRBV12-3 or TRBV12-4 and J is TRBJ2-5; no clear D. The CDR3 extends over 12 amino acids. The ends were cut back, 5 bases at V and 3 bases at J, with 7 bases in the middle. The CDR3 loop reads CASSSEEETQYF. CDR3 coding DNA: TGTGCCAGCAGTAGTGAGGAAGAGACCCAGTACTTC.

The genes are TRBV2 and TRBJ1-5, with 7 bases that match TRBD1. The CDR3 length is 13 residues. Trimming took 8 bases from V and 2 from J; bases not matched to a gene: 3. Germline assignment: CDR1 SNHLY and CDR2 FYNNEI. The CDR3 nucleotides are TGTGCCAGCTGGGGACAGCGCAATCAGCCCCAGCATTTT. It is translated as CASWGQRNQPQHF.

There are many counts of this clonotype. This chain links TRBV11-3 with TRBJ1-1; no clear D gene. The ends were cut back, 3 bases at V and 2 bases at J, with 7 bases in the middle. In germline, CDR1 is SGHNT, CDR2 YENEEA. The CDR3 runs 13 residues. The CDR3 DNA follows: TGTGCCAGCAGCTTTCGTTCAAACACTGAAGCTTTCTTT. Translating it yields CASSFRSNTEAFF.

The table lists this clonotype with a few counts. The CDR3 loop is CSAHPGQGAGETQYF. The CDR3 region has the DNA TGCAGTGCGCATCCGGGACAGGGGGCTGGAGAGACCCAGTACTTC. The V gene is TRBV20-1, the J gene TRBJ2-5, with 12 bases fitting TRBD1. After removal of 6 bases from V and 4 bases from J, the junction contained 9 bases not matched to a gene. This CDR3 contains 15 residues. CDR1 DFQATT and CDR2 SNEGSKA come from the germline V gene (reference sequence).

This clonotype has only a few counts. This chain joins TRBV6-4 and TRBJ1-2; D gene unclear. Trimming left V 2 bases short and J 8 bases short, with 12 bases between. The CDR3 loop spans 13 amino acids. Germline CDR1 MRHNA, CDR2 SNTAGT. CDR3 sequence: CASSDDSRGGYTF. CDR3 coding DNA: TGTGCCAGCAGTGACGATTCCCGTGGGGGCTACACCTTC.

The chain uses TRBV7-2 and TRBJ1-6, with TRBD1 as a possible D gene (5 bases). CDR3 length equals 14 residues. CDR1 and CDR2 from the germline V gene are SGHTA and FQGNSA. Trimming left V 3 bases short and J 11 bases short, with 14 bases between. The CDR3 region has the DNA TGTGCCAGCAGCTTCGGACACCCCGGGGCACCCCTCCACTTT. Protein sequence: CASSFGHPGAPLHF.

This clonotype was counted ten times or more. The rearrangement uses TRBV7-2 and TRBJ2-7; D perhaps matches TRBD2 (7 bases). CDR1 is SGHTA, CDR2 FQGNSA, per germline. The ends were cut back, 2 bases at V and 1 base at J, with 12 bases in the middle. The CDR3 is made up of 15 amino acids. CDR3 loop: CASSLTGGASYEQYF. The CDR3 DNA is TGTGCCAGCAGCTTAACGGGGGGCGCTTCCTACGAGCAGTACTTC. Full variable domain (missing parts from reference TRBV7-2 and TRBJ2-7): GAGVSQSPSNKVTEKGKDVELRCDPISGHTALYWYRQSLGQGLEFLIYFQGNSAPDKSGLPSDRFSAERTGGSVSTLTIQRTQQEDSAVYLCASSLTGGASYEQYFGPGTRLTVT.

This clonotype was counted at least ten times. This chain connects TRBV19 to TRBJ1-5, with a tentative D call TRBD1 (6 bases). Germline CDR1 is LNHDA and CDR2 is SQIVND (reference sequence). With 11 bases removed from V and 4 bases from J, the gap between germline ends came to 15 bases. The CDR3 is made up of 13 amino acids. CDR3 protein: CASSAQGNQPQHF. Written as DNA, the CDR3 is TGTGCCTCCTCCGCACAGGGAAATCAGCCCCAGCATTTT.